This passage covers 6 T cell receptor beta chains from one sample sequenced in a study of blood T cell repertoires in COVID-19. The method was immunoSEQ multiplex PCR; TCRdb's version includes in-frame clones alone and lacks a portion of them. The data contain roughly 240,000 clones, roughly 85% of them singletons. What was sequenced was PBMCs or T cells enriched from blood (not recorded which). These receptors originate from a woman aged 45 to 65 with acute COVID-19.

The V call is TRBV19, the J call TRBJ1-5; D is possibly TRBD1 (6 bases). This CDR3 comprises 13 residues. Between the trimmed V and J ends, which lost 8 bases and 8 bases, there was a span of 16 bases. The germline V gene encodes CDR1 LNHDA and CDR2 SQIVND (reference sequence). The CDR3 DNA follows: TGTGCCAGTGTACTCCGGGGGGCTAAGCCCCAGCATTTT. Its translation: CASVLRGAKPQHF.

The rearrangement links TRBV4-3 to TRBJ2-2; weak D call: TRBD1 (6 bases). Germline V gives CDR1 LGHNA, CDR2 YSLEER. This CDR3 spans 16 amino acids. Trimming removed 1 base at V and 3 bases at J, with 12 bases between. In DNA form, the CDR3 reads TGCGCCAGCAGCCAAGTGGGCAGGGGAGACACCGGGGAGCTGTTTTTT. Translation: CASSQVGRGDTGELFF.

The V and J genes are TRBV2 and TRBJ2-7, with 8 nucleotides matching TRBD1. CDR3 size: 14 residues. V was pared by 9 bases and J by 2 bases, with 9 bases of the junction left unmatched. The germline gives CDR1 SNHLY, CDR2 FYNNEI. The DNA of the CDR3 is TGTGCCAGGTCCGGAGGACAGGGCCCCTACGAGCAGTACTTC. It specifies CARSGGQGPYEQYF.

This clone was seen only a few times. The sample contains more than one DNA sequence encoding this CDR3. V usage is TRBV29-1 and J usage is TRBJ1-2, with D possibly matching TRBD1 (6 bases). The ends were cut back, 3 bases at V and 5 bases at J, with 10 bases in the middle. Germline V lookup: CDR1 SQVTM, CDR2 ANQGSEA. The CDR3 runs to 12 residues. CDR3 nucleotide sequence: TGCAGCGTTGAGGGACAAACATATGGCTACACCTTC. Translated: CSVEGQTYGYTF.

The chain is built from TRBV7-2 and TRBJ1-2; TRBD1 is a possible D gene (5 bases). V was cut by 5 bases and J by 3 bases, with 10 bases left in between. Germline CDR1 SGHTA, CDR2 FQGNSA. This CDR3 region has 13 residues. The CDR3 region is CASSPGWDYGYTF. The CDR3 nucleotides read TGTGCCAGCAGCCCAGGGTGGGACTATGGCTACACCTTC.

A remark on this clone: Other nucleotide sequences in the sample specify the same CDR3. The V gene is TRBV5-1, the J gene TRBJ2-2; TRBD2 aligns across 14 bases. The V and J ends lost 2 bases and 1 base, in that order; junction bases with no gene match: 4. Germline V gene lookup returns CDR1 SGHRS and CDR2 YFSETQ. This CDR3 is built from 18 residues. The CDR3 region is CASSLAGTSGGNTGELFF. For the CDR3, the DNA is TGCGCCAGCAGCTTAGCCGGGACTAGCGGGGGGAACACCGGGGAGCTGTTTTTT.